The 17 T cell receptor beta chains given below trace back to one sample, sequenced in a study of T cell responses to AZD1222 COVID-19 vaccine. Clones were sequenced by immunoSEQ multiplex PCR, and TCRdb holds only the in-frame ones, with some missing. The sample consists of 83,000 or so clones, 86% of them appearing once. Source: peripheral blood, taken on day 0 of AZD1222 vaccination. The receptor set was obtained from an adult in good health.

This chain connects TRBV20-1 to TRBJ2-5; TRBD2 agrees at 11 bases. V lost 3 bases, J lost 5 bases, and 8 bases stayed unmatched. The CDR3 consists of 15 residues. Germline assignment: CDR1 DFQATT and CDR2 SNEGSKA (reference sequence). CDR3 DNA sequence: TGCAGTGCTAGTATAACTAGCGGGAGTAGGGAGACCCAGTACTTC. Residues: CSASITSGSRETQYF.

The chain links TRBV11-2 to TRBJ2-1; no reliable D call. The CDR3 sequence is 16 residues long. The V gene lost 4 bases and the J gene lost 0 bases, with 13 bases spanning the gap. CDR1 is SGHAT, CDR2 FQNNGV, per germline. The CDR3 reads CASSSPRRSSYNEQFF. The CDR3 DNA reads TGTGCCAGCAGCTCCCCCCGCAGAAGCTCCTACAATGAGCAGTTCTTC.

The rearrangement joins TRBV9 to TRBJ2-2; no reliable D call. Germline V gives CDR1 SGDLS, CDR2 YYNGEE. The ends were cut back, 2 bases at V and 3 bases at J, with 11 bases in the middle. The CDR3 consists of 15 residues. The CDR3: CASSVRASDTGELFF. The CDR3 DNA follows: TGTGCCAGCAGCGTTCGGGCATCAGACACCGGGGAGCTGTTTTTT.

The rearrangement links TRBV6-2 or TRBV6-3 to TRBJ2-7; no clear D. This CDR3 has 14 amino acids. The V and J ends lost 6 bases and 3 bases respectively, with 15 bases between them. Germline-derived CDR1 and CDR2 are MNHEY and SVGEGT. Here the CDR3 reads CASSQYGGFYEQYF. The DNA of the CDR3 is TGTGCCAGCAGCCAATATGGTGGGTTCTACGAGCAGTACTTC.

The gene calls are TRBV9 and TRBJ2-7; the match to TRBD2 covers 10 bases. The CDR3 runs 14 residues. The J segment lost 5 bases and the V segment lost 7 bases, leaving 9 bases of the junction unmatched. Germline CDR1 reads SGDLS; CDR2 reads YYNGEE. CDR3 residues: CASGTSGESDEQYF. CDR3 sequence (DNA): TGTGCCAGCGGAACTAGCGGGGAGAGCGACGAGCAGTACTTC. Drawing the rest from reference TRBV9 and TRBJ2-7, the complete variable domain is DSGVTQTPKHLITATGQRVTLRCSPRSGDLSVYWYQQSLDQGLQFLIQYYNGEERAKGNILERFSAQQFPDLHSELNLSSLELGDSALYFCASGTSGESDEQYFGPGTRLTVT.

V is TRBV18 and J is TRBJ1-2; 10 positions agree with TRBD1. J lost 8 bases, V lost 5 bases, and 11 bases had no gene match. Germline lookup yields CDR1 KGHSH and CDR2 LQKENI. The CDR3 runs to 15 residues. The CDR3 region is CASSATGQGNGGYTF. The CDR3 DNA reads TGTGCCAGCTCAGCCACGGGACAGGGGAATGGAGGCTACACCTTC.

The V gene is TRBV18, the J gene TRBJ2-1, with TRBD2 matching 13 bases. CDR3 length: 16 amino acids. V was pared by 4 bases and J by 8 bases, with 8 bases of the junction left unmatched. The germline CDR1 and CDR2 sequences are KGHSH and LQKENI. The CDR3 sequence: CASSLLLAGGRDEQFF. CDR3 sequence (DNA): TGTGCCAGCTCACTTTTACTAGCGGGAGGGCGCGATGAGCAGTTCTTC. Based on the CDR3 plus reference TRBV18 and TRBJ2-1, the full variable domain is NAGVMQNPRHLVRRRGQEARLRCSPMKGHSHVYWYRQLPEEGLKFMVYLQKENIIDESGMPKERFSAEFPKEGPSILRIQQVVRGDSAAYFCASSLLLAGGRDEQFFGPGTRLTVL.

The genes are TRBV18 and TRBJ1-1; D is unclear. V lost 5 bases and J lost 6, with 13 bases in between. Germline V gives CDR1 KGHSH, CDR2 LQKENI. The CDR3 has 13 residues. The CDR3 DNA sequence: TGTGCCAGCTCAGCTACTACAAGGTCTGAAGCTTTCTTT. It specifies CASSATTRSEAFF.

The chain joins TRBV3-1 (or the pseudogene TRBV3-2) to TRBJ2-5; no clear D gene. The CDR3 is made up of 13 amino acids. The germline V gene encodes CDR1 LGHDT and CDR2 YNNKEL (reference sequence). V lost 1 base to trimming and J lost 7 bases, with 10 bases between them. The CDR3 DNA follows: TGTGCCAGCAGCCAAGGGGTAGGCGGGACCCAGTACTTC. Amino acid sequence: CASSQGVGGTQYF.

CDR3 residues: CASSPGAGGNQPQHF. In DNA, the CDR3 is TGTGCCAGCTCTCCCGGGGCAGGGGGCAATCAGCCCCAGCATTTT. This chain joins TRBV18 and TRBJ1-5, with D maybe TRBD1 (6 bases). The V end lost 6 bases, the J end lost 2 bases, and 14 bases lay between the germline ends. The germline V gene has CDR1 KGHSH and CDR2 LQKENI. The CDR3 contains 15 residues.

The rearrangement links TRBV6-5 to TRBJ1-2, with D unclear. The CDR3 spans 12 residues. The germline V and J ends were trimmed by 6 bases and 4 bases, with 9 bases remaining between them. Germline V gives CDR1 MNHEY, CDR2 SVGAGI. The CDR3 DNA is TGTGCCAGCAGGGACTCAAGCTATGGCTACACCTTC. This sequence encodes CASRDSSYGYTF.

The chain joins TRBV6-5 to TRBJ1-2, with no clear D. V dropped 2 bases and J dropped 3 bases, with 13 bases sitting between them. Germline CDR1 MNHEY, CDR2 SVGAGI. The CDR3 is 15 amino acids. In DNA, the CDR3 is TGTGCCAGCAGTTACAGGGCCATCGACTACTATGGCTACACCTTC. Translated, it gives CASSYRAIDYYGYTF.

The CDR3 is CASSRGQGINYGYTF. The CDR3 DNA reads TGTGCCAGCAGCCGAGGGCAGGGGATTAACTATGGCTACACCTTC. V usage is TRBV3-1 (or the pseudogene TRBV3-2) and J usage is TRBJ1-2; tentatively, D is TRBD1 (6 bases). This CDR3 spans 15 amino acids. CDR1 and CDR2 (germline): LGHDT, YNNKEL (reference sequence). Trimming pared 4 bases from V and 1 base from J, leaving 13 bases between.

The DNA for the CDR3 is TGTGCCAGCAGAACGGGACAGTACCATCAGCCCCAGCATTTT. Translation gives CASRTGQYHQPQHF. J is TRBJ1-5 and V is TRBV28, with TRBD1 matching 7 bases. CDR1 and CDR2 from the germline V gene are MDHEN and SYDVKM. The CDR3 runs to 14 residues. V lost 6 bases to trimming and J lost 5 bases; unmatched junction nucleotides: 7.

CDR3 coding DNA: TGTGCCAGCAGTGTAGAGGGCCCGGGGCATGAAAAACTGTTTTTT. It encodes CASSVEGPGHEKLFF. The chain combines TRBV2 with TRBJ1-4; tentatively, D is TRBD1 (5 bases). Trimming pared 4 bases from V and 6 bases from J, leaving 15 bases between. CDR1 and CDR2 from the germline V gene are SNHLY and FYNNEI. This CDR3 contains 15 residues.

The rearrangement uses TRBV5-4 and TRBJ2-2; 14 bases are a match to TRBD2. The V gene end was trimmed by 4 bases and the J gene end by 6 bases; junction bases not matched to a gene: 8. The germline V gene encodes CDR1 SGHNT and CDR2 YYREEE (reference sequence). The CDR3 length is 17 residues. In DNA form, the CDR3 reads TGTGCCAGCAGCCCGGGACTAGCGGGGGTTCTATCCGGGGAGCTGTTTTTT. Its translation is CASSPGLAGVLSGELFF. The variable domain in full, completed from reference TRBV5-4 and TRBJ2-2, reads ETGVTQSPTHLIKTRGQQVTLRCSSQSGHNTVSWYQQALGQGPQFIFQYYREEENGRGNFPPRFSGLQFPNYSSELNVNALELDDSALYLCASSPGLAGVLSGELFFGEGSRLTVL.

The chain's CDR3 is CASSQDLWRPGLADNTGELFF. CDR3 in DNA: TGCGCCAGCAGCCAAGATTTATGGAGGCCGGGACTAGCGGACAACACCGGGGAGCTGTTTTTT. J is TRBJ2-2 and V is TRBV4-3; the match to TRBD2 covers 11 bases. J lost 2 bases, V lost 0 bases, and 14 bases had no gene match. Germline V gives CDR1 LGHNA, CDR2 YSLEER. The CDR3 covers 21 residues.